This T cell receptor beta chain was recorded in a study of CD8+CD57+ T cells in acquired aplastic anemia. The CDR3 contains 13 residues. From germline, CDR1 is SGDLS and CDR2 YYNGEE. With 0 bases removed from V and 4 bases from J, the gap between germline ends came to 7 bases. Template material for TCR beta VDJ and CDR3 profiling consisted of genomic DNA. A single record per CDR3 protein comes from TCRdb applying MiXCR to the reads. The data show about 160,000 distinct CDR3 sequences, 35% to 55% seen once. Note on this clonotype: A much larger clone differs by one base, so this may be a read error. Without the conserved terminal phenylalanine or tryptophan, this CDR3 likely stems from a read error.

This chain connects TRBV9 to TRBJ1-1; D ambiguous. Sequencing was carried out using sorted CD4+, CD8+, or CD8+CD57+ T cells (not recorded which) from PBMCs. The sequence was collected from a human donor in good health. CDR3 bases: TGTGCCAGCAGCGTAGGGTGGGGCACTGAAGCTTTCCTT. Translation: CASSVGWGTEAFL.